This T cell receptor (beta chain) stems from a study of blood T cell repertoires in COVID-19. The V end lost 5 bases, the J end lost 1 base, and 10 bases lay between the germline ends. Germline V gene sequence: CDR1 SNHLY, CDR2 FYNNEI. The CDR3 has 14 residues. The authors' processing: For nucleated cells, counts were estimated from reference gene primer amplification. The assay was immunoSEQ multiplex PCR, and TCRdb's table has in-frame clones only and misses some. V, J and clone size derive from that table, while D and trimming were established from the DNA sequence. The repertoire holds about 68,000 clones, with around 80% as singletons.

The sequence was obtained from a human donor in a cohort sampled during active COVID-19. Specimen: peripheral blood. J is TRBJ2-3 and V is TRBV2; no definite D call. The CDR3 reads CASSQDLGTDTQYF. The CDR3, as DNA: TGTGCCAGCAGTCAGGATCTGGGCACAGATACGCAGTATTTT.